This TCR beta chain was recorded in a study of blood T cell repertoires in COVID-19. Trimming left V 7 bases short and J 1 base short, with 17 bases between. This CDR3 has 16 amino acids. Germline V gene sequence: CDR1 LNHDA, CDR2 SQIVND (reference sequence). Profiled with immunoSEQ multiplex PCR; TCRdb holds only in-frame clones, not every one. The sample consists of around 180,000 clones, 88% of them appearing once. The sequence was obtained from a man between 60 and 70 years old with acute or convalescent COVID-19. The gene calls are TRBV19 and TRBJ1-5; unclear D gene. Sequencing was done on a sample of peripheral blood. The CDR3 nucleotides read TGTGCCAGTACTCGAGGCCAAGTTCGGAGCAATCAGCCCCAGCATTTT. It specifies CASTRGQVRSNQPQHF.